The rows below give T cell receptor beta chains drawn from one sample of a study of T cell responses to AZD1222 COVID-19 vaccine. Repertoires were generated with immunoSEQ multiplex PCR, while TCRdb's copy carries only in-frame clones and drops some. The table includes roughly 120,000 clones, over 85% detected once. The sequencing used peripheral blood, collected 28 days after the second AZD1222 dose. These TCRs come from an adult who received the AZD1222 COVID-19 vaccine. CDR3s include the opening cysteine and the closing phenylalanine or tryptophan. The D gene is left open where the match is weak. Part of the rows lack a size; the others show once, few, many or a class for expanded clones.

clone_size: .; d_call: TRBD1; v_call: TRBV28; j_call: TRBJ1-5; cdr3_nt: TGTGCCAGCAGTTCAGAGCAGGGGGCTCAGCCCCAGCATTTT; cdr3_aa: CASSSEQGAQPQHF
clone_size: .; d_call: .; v_call: TRBV19; j_call: TRBJ1-3; cdr3_nt: TGTGCCAGTAGCACCAGGGATGGAAACACCATATATTTT; cdr3_aa: CASSTRDGNTIYF
clone_size: .; d_call: TRBD1; v_call: TRBV5-4; j_call: TRBJ2-3; cdr3_nt: TGTGCCAGCAGCTTCGAAATGACCGGACAGGGAAGAGATACGCAGTATTTT; cdr3_aa: CASSFEMTGQGRDTQYF
clone_size: .; d_call: TRBD1; v_call: TRBV7-3; j_call: TRBJ1-2; cdr3_nt: TGTGCCAGCAGCGTAACAGGGGGCCGAAGGGATGGCTACACCTTC; cdr3_aa: CASSVTGGRRDGYTF
clone_size: .; d_call: TRBD1; v_call: TRBV5-1; j_call: TRBJ1-1; cdr3_nt: TGCGCCAGCAGCATAACGACAGGGGTGAACACTGAAGCTTTCTTT; cdr3_aa: CASSITTGVNTEAFF
clone_size: .; d_call: .; v_call: TRBV7-9; j_call: TRBJ2-1; cdr3_nt: TGTGCCAGCAGCCCCCCGGGAAGAGGATACAATGAGCAGTTCTTC; cdr3_aa: CASSPPGRGYNEQFF
clone_size: .; d_call: TRBD2; v_call: TRBV7-2; j_call: TRBJ2-7; cdr3_nt: TGTGCCAGCAGCTGGTTTGGGACTAGTGGCAATTACGAGCAGTACTTC; cdr3_aa: CASSWFGTSGNYEQYF
clone_size: .; d_call: TRBD1; v_call: TRBV27; j_call: TRBJ1-1; cdr3_nt: TGTGCCAGCAGTCCCTGGACAGGGGGGTCGGTAACTGAAGCTTTCTTT; cdr3_aa: CASSPWTGGSVTEAFF
clone_size: .; d_call: TRBD1; v_call: TRBV2; j_call: TRBJ2-7; cdr3_nt: TGTGCCAGCAGGGGGGGACAGGGCTCCTACGAGCAGTACTTC; cdr3_aa: CASRGGQGSYEQYF
clone_size: .; d_call: .; v_call: TRBV6-5; j_call: TRBJ1-2; cdr3_nt: TGTGCCAGCAGGCCCGGAGGACTAGCTAACTATGGCTACACCTTC; cdr3_aa: CASRPGGLANYGYTF
clone_size: .; d_call: .; v_call: TRBV27; j_call: TRBJ2-6; cdr3_nt: TGTGCCAGCAGTTTATCGGGTAGCTACACAGGTGTGGCCAACGTCCTGACTTTC; cdr3_aa: CASSLSGSYTGVANVLTF
clone_size: .; d_call: .; v_call: TRBV6-1; j_call: TRBJ2-7; cdr3_nt: TGTGCCAGCAGTGGGGTCGGGAGCGTGACTAGTACCCCCCACGAGCAGTACTTC; cdr3_aa: CASSGVGSVTSTPHEQYF
clone_size: .; d_call: .; v_call: TRBV5-4; j_call: TRBJ1-2; cdr3_nt: TGTGCCAGCAGCTTGCCGGGGGGGTATGGCTACACCTTC; cdr3_aa: CASSLPGGYGYTF
clone_size: .; d_call: TRBD1; v_call: TRBV5-1; j_call: TRBJ1-2; cdr3_nt: TGCGCCAGCAGCATACAGGGGAGGTCTAACTATGGCTACACCTTC; cdr3_aa: CASSIQGRSNYGYTF
clone_size: .; d_call: .; v_call: TRBV5-1; j_call: TRBJ1-2; cdr3_nt: TGCGCCAGCAGCTTTGACAGGACCCCCTATGGCTACACCTTC; cdr3_aa: CASSFDRTPYGYTF
clone_size: .; d_call: TRBD1; v_call: TRBV13; j_call: TRBJ1-2; cdr3_nt: TGTGCCAGCAGCATGGACAGGGAGGAAGGCTACACCTTC; cdr3_aa: CASSMDREEGYTF
clone_size: .; d_call: .; v_call: TRBV13; j_call: TRBJ2-7; cdr3_nt: TGTGCCAGCAGCTTATCGGGTGTCTACGAGCAGTACTTC; cdr3_aa: CASSLSGVYEQYF
clone_size: .; d_call: .; v_call: TRBV19; j_call: TRBJ1-5; cdr3_nt: TGTGCCAGTAGGGGATACCCGAGGGCAAATCAGCCCCAGCATTTT; cdr3_aa: CASRGYPRANQPQHF
clone_size: .; d_call: TRBD1; v_call: TRBV10-3; j_call: TRBJ2-1; cdr3_nt: TGTGCCATCAGGACCGGGACAGGGGGCCTCGAGCAGTTCTTC; cdr3_aa: CAIRTGTGGLEQFF
clone_size: .; d_call: TRBD1; v_call: TRBV11-2; j_call: TRBJ1-3; cdr3_nt: TGTGCCAGCAGAATCCCCGGGACAGGGACAGGAAACACCATATATTTT; cdr3_aa: CASRIPGTGTGNTIYF
clone_size: .; d_call: .; v_call: TRBV5-1; j_call: TRBJ1-2; cdr3_nt: TGCGCCAGCAGCCTACAGACTAACTATGGCTACACCTTC; cdr3_aa: CASSLQTNYGYTF
clone_size: .; d_call: TRBD1; v_call: TRBV2; j_call: TRBJ1-1; cdr3_nt: TGTGCCAGCAGAAGCGACAGGGGAGGCACTGAAGCTTTCTTT; cdr3_aa: CASRSDRGGTEAFF
clone_size: .; d_call: .; v_call: TRBV5-5; j_call: TRBJ1-5; cdr3_nt: TGTGCCAGCAGCTTGGCTGGGGCGGTTAGCAATCAGCCCCAGCATTTT; cdr3_aa: CASSLAGAVSNQPQHF
clone_size: .; d_call: TRBD1; v_call: TRBV19; j_call: TRBJ2-4; cdr3_nt: TGTGCCAGTAGTATCGGGCCGACAGGGGTAGCCAAAAACATTCAGTACTTC; cdr3_aa: CASSIGPTGVAKNIQYF
clone_size: few; d_call: .; v_call: TRBV5-4; j_call: TRBJ2-7; cdr3_nt: TGTGCCAGCAGCTTGAACGTCCGGGACACCTTATTC; cdr3_aa: CASSLNVRDTLF
clone_size: .; d_call: TRBD1; v_call: TRBV12-3/TRBV12-4; j_call: TRBJ1-2; cdr3_nt: TGTGCCAGCAGTTCTACAGGGGGAAATGGCTACACCTTC; cdr3_aa: CASSSTGGNGYTF
clone_size: .; d_call: TRBD1; v_call: TRBV5-1; j_call: TRBJ2-7; cdr3_nt: TGCGCCAGCAGCCAAGGGACAGGGAGCAACGAGCAGTACTTC; cdr3_aa: CASSQGTGSNEQYF
clone_size: .; d_call: .; v_call: TRBV5-1; j_call: TRBJ2-3; cdr3_nt: TGCGCCAGCAGCTTGGTTTGGGCAGGGGTCGACACAGATACGCAGTATTTT; cdr3_aa: CASSLVWAGVDTDTQYF
clone_size: .; d_call: .; v_call: TRBV3-1/TRBV3-2; j_call: TRBJ2-2; cdr3_nt: TGTGCCAGCAGCCAAGAGACCGGGGAGCTGTTTTTT; cdr3_aa: CASSQETGELFF
clone_size: .; d_call: .; v_call: TRBV19; j_call: TRBJ1-1; cdr3_nt: TGTGCCAGTAGTCTACAGGGTTGGGCGGGCACTGAAGCTTTCTTT; cdr3_aa: CASSLQGWAGTEAFF
clone_size: .; d_call: TRBD1; v_call: TRBV19; j_call: TRBJ1-3; cdr3_nt: TGTGCCAGTAGCACGACAGGGGGCGCCGGAAACACCATATATTTT; cdr3_aa: CASSTTGGAGNTIYF
clone_size: .; d_call: .; v_call: TRBV27; j_call: TRBJ2-1; cdr3_nt: TGTGCCAGCGAAAAGGGGGGCTCCTACAATGAGCAGTTCTTC; cdr3_aa: CASEKGGSYNEQFF
clone_size: .; d_call: .; v_call: TRBV4-1; j_call: TRBJ2-1; cdr3_nt: TGCGCCAGCAGCCAAGTCCTCCACTCCTACAATGAGCAGTTCTTC; cdr3_aa: CASSQVLHSYNEQFF
clone_size: .; d_call: .; v_call: TRBV5-8; j_call: TRBJ1-5; cdr3_nt: TGTGCCAGCAGCTTTTTCCGGGGCAGACAGCCCCAGCATTTT; cdr3_aa: CASSFFRGRQPQHF
clone_size: .; d_call: .; v_call: TRBV5-5; j_call: TRBJ1-1; cdr3_nt: TGTGCCAGCAGCTTGGTGGGGTCCTCTGAAGCTTTCTTT; cdr3_aa: CASSLVGSSEAFF
clone_size: .; d_call: .; v_call: TRBV11-2; j_call: TRBJ2-4; cdr3_nt: TGTGCCAGCAGCTTTGTGGGGGCCAAAAACATTCAGTACTTC; cdr3_aa: CASSFVGAKNIQYF
clone_size: once; d_call: .; v_call: TRBV6-5; j_call: TRBJ1-2; cdr3_nt: TGTGCCAGCACAGAAGGGATCCTACTTCTATTCTACACCTTC; cdr3_aa: CASTEGILLLFYTF
clone_size: .; d_call: TRBD1; v_call: TRBV9; j_call: TRBJ1-6; cdr3_nt: TGTGCCAGCAGCCCGGGACAGGAGTTTTATTCACCCCTCCACTTT; cdr3_aa: CASSPGQEFYSPLHF
clone_size: .; d_call: TRBD1; v_call: TRBV28; j_call: TRBJ1-6; cdr3_nt: TGTGCCAGCATTCCGGGACAGGGCAATTCACCCCTCCACTTT; cdr3_aa: CASIPGQGNSPLHF
clone_size: .; d_call: TRBD1; v_call: TRBV5-1; j_call: TRBJ2-3; cdr3_nt: TGCGCCAGCAGTCAACAGGGGGCCCCGCCAGATACGCAGTATTTT; cdr3_aa: CASSQQGAPPDTQYF
clone_size: .; d_call: .; v_call: TRBV11-2; j_call: TRBJ2-3; cdr3_nt: TGTGCCAGCAGCCAGGGGACAAGAACAATCACAGATACGCAGTATTTT; cdr3_aa: CASSQGTRTITDTQYF
clone_size: .; d_call: TRBD1; v_call: TRBV5-6; j_call: TRBJ1-1; cdr3_nt: TGTGCCAGCAGACTCGGACAGGTTGGGACTGAAGCTTTCTTT; cdr3_aa: CASRLGQVGTEAFF
clone_size: .; d_call: TRBD1; v_call: TRBV5-4; j_call: TRBJ2-3; cdr3_nt: TGTGCCAGCAGTTCCGGACAGGGGGCCGGCACAGATACGCAGTATTTT; cdr3_aa: CASSSGQGAGTDTQYF
clone_size: .; d_call: .; v_call: TRBV14; j_call: TRBJ1-1; cdr3_nt: TGTGCCAGCAGCCAGGGGCCAGGGTTATGGTACACTGAAGCTTTCTTT; cdr3_aa: CASSQGPGLWYTEAFF